These 12 T cell receptor beta chains share one sample of origin, sequenced in a study of cytomegalovirus exposure and HLA in healthy donors. Amplification used 60 Vbeta primers and 13 Jbeta primers. Assay used: immunoSEQ multiplex PCR; TCRdb lists only in-frame clones, some missing. The sample includes around 220,000 clones, 65% to 75% of them seen just once. The sequencing input was PBMCs. The receptors here all came from a woman aged 25 to 39 in good health and CMV-seronegative.

This rearrangement joins TRBV15 to TRBJ2-2, with D possibly matching TRBD2 (6 bases). Trimming took off 0 bases at V and 5 bases at J, with 13 bases between the two ends. The CDR3 has 16 amino acids. From germline, CDR1 is LNHNV and CDR2 YYDKDF (reference sequence). This CDR3 is CATSRDNSGWTGELFF. Written as DNA, the CDR3 is TGTGCCACCAGCAGAGATAACAGCGGGTGGACCGGGGAGCTGTTTTTT.

V gene TRBV6-1 combines with J gene TRBJ1-6; D is perhaps TRBD1 (5 bases). Per germline, CDR1 MNHNS and CDR2 SASEGT. This CDR3 spans 15 amino acids. The germline V and J ends were trimmed by 6 bases and 5 bases, with 14 bases remaining between them. CDR3 amino acids: CASRIRDPDNSPLHF. In DNA form, the CDR3 reads TGTGCCAGCAGGATCAGGGATCCTGATAATTCACCCCTCCACTTT.

The table lists this clone with a few counts. The rearrangement joins TRBV19 to TRBJ2-1; D is perhaps TRBD1 (5 bases). The germline V and J ends were trimmed by 7 bases and 3 bases, with 13 bases remaining between them. This CDR3 region has 14 residues. Germline V gene data show CDR1 as LNHDA and CDR2 as SQIVND (reference sequence). In DNA form, the CDR3 reads TGTGCCAGTACCCAGGGCGGCAACTACAATGAGCAGTTCTTC. This translates into CASTQGGNYNEQFF.

The CDR3 is CASSSQGGTEAFF. The CDR3, as DNA: TGTGCCAGTAGTAGCCAGGGAGGCACTGAAGCTTTCTTT. The chain couples TRBV19 to TRBJ1-1; tentatively, D is TRBD1 (5 bases). Germline V CDR1 and CDR2: LNHDA, SQIVND (reference sequence). Trimming took 4 bases from V and 4 from J, leaving 10 bases between them. This CDR3 has 13 residues.

The rearrangement joins TRBV5-6 to TRBJ1-1, with a possible D match to TRBD1 (5 bases). V lost 5 bases and J 0 bases, leaving 17 bases between the germline ends. Per germline, CDR1 SGHDT and CDR2 YYEEEE. This CDR3 is 16 amino acids long. In DNA form, the CDR3 reads TGTGCCAGCAGTCCCACCCACAGGCAGGTGAACACTGAAGCTTTCTTT. As protein: CASSPTHRQVNTEAFF. The variable domain in full, completed from reference TRBV5-6 and TRBJ1-1, reads DAGVTQSPTHLIKTRGQQVTLRCSPKSGHDTVSWYQQALGQGPQFIFQYYEEEERQRGNFPDRFSGHQFPNYSSELNVNALLLGDSALYLCASSPTHRQVNTEAFFGQGTRLTVV.

J is TRBJ1-1 and V is TRBV29-1; weak D call: TRBD1 (5 bases). Germline V gives CDR1 SQVTM, CDR2 ANQGSEA. The length of the CDR3 is 14 residues. Trimming cost V 6 bases and J 2 bases, with 16 bases left between them. This CDR3 reads CSVHMGGSNTEAFF. The CDR3 DNA reads as TGCAGCGTACATATGGGGGGATCCAACACTGAAGCTTTCTTT.

The chain combines TRBV5-1 with TRBJ2-5, with 9 positions matching TRBD2. Germline CDR1 is SGHRS and CDR2 is YFSETQ. Trimming cost V 0 bases and J 6 bases; bases outside gene matches: 9. CDR3 length equals 16 residues. For the CDR3, the DNA is TGCGCCAGCAGCTTGGAATTAGCGGGGGCCCTCCAGACCCAGTACTTC. This gives the protein CASSLELAGALQTQYF. The complete variable domain, with remaining parts taken from reference TRBV5-1 and TRBJ2-5, reads KAGVTQTPRYLIKTRGQQVTLSCSPISGHRSVSWYQQTPGQGLQFLFEYFSETQRNKGNFPGRFSGRQFSNSRSEMNVSTLELGDSALYLCASSLELAGALQTQYFGPGTRLLVL.

This clone was detected a few times. The rearrangement links TRBV19 to TRBJ2-3; 9 bases are a match to TRBD2. This CDR3 has 14 residues. V trimming: 4 bases; J trimming: 4 bases; junction bases outside the gene matches: 3. Per germline, CDR1 LNHDA and CDR2 SQIVND (reference sequence). CDR3 in amino acids: CASSSGGAADTQYF. The DNA of the CDR3 is TGTGCCAGTAGTAGCGGGGGGGCGGCAGATACGCAGTATTTT.

This chain joins TRBV5-8 and TRBJ1-3; no clear D gene. The V and J ends lost 0 bases and 4 bases respectively, with 11 bases between them. Germline CDR1 SGHTS, CDR2 YDEGEE. This CDR3 has 15 residues. CDR3 loop: CASSLDGSRGNTIYF. The CDR3, as DNA: TGTGCCAGCAGCTTGGATGGTTCCAGGGGAAACACCATATATTTT. Full variable domain (missing parts from reference TRBV5-8 and TRBJ1-3): EAGVTQSPTHLIKTRGQQATLRCSPISGHTSVYWYQQALGLGLQFLLWYDEGEERNRGNFPPRFSGRQFPNYSSELNVNALELEDSALYLCASSLDGSRGNTIYFGEGSWLTVV.

The chain has TRBV5-5 and TRBJ1-6; weak D call: TRBD1 (6 bases). The CDR3 spans 17 residues. The germline gives CDR1 SGHKS, CDR2 YYEKEE (reference sequence). V was cut by 4 bases and J by 5 bases, with 19 bases left in between. CDR3 amino acids: CASSLGGALGNNSPLHF. The CDR3 coding sequence is TGTGCCAGCAGCCTCGGGGGGGCTCTTGGAAATAATTCACCCCTCCACTTT.

The rearrangement uses TRBV18 and TRBJ2-1, with 10 bases fitting TRBD2. The V and J ends lost 2 bases and 10 bases, in that order; junction bases with no gene match: 8. There are 15 residues in the CDR3. Germline assignment: CDR1 KGHSH and CDR2 LQKENI. The CDR3: CASSPGTSVAREQFF. CDR3 in DNA: TGTGCCAGCTCACCAGGGACTAGCGTGGCTAGAGAGCAGTTCTTC.

This clone was seen more than once but under ten times. The gene calls are TRBV7-9 and TRBJ1-2; 8 bases agree with TRBD1. Germline CDR1 SEHNR, CDR2 FQNEAQ (reference sequence). V shed 1 base and J 2 bases; nucleotides not matched to a gene: 9. The CDR3 has 17 amino acids. The CDR3 loop is CASSLGLGRGQNYGYTF. The CDR3 coding sequence is TGTGCCAGCAGCTTAGGGTTAGGCAGGGGGCAGAACTATGGCTACACCTTC. The variable domain in full, with the rest retrieved from reference TRBV7-9 and TRBJ1-2, is DTGVSQNPRHKITKRGQNVTFRCDPISEHNRLYWYRQTLGQGPEFLTYFQNEAQLEKSRLLSDRFSAERPKGSFSTLEIQRTEQGDSAMYLCASSLGLGRGQNYGYTFGSGTRLTVV.